This T cell receptor (beta chain) was sequenced for a study of beta chain features in type 1 diabetes. Only a few counts were recorded for this clone. The antigen is unknown. With 9 bases removed from V and 1 base from J, the gap between germline ends came to 10 bases. Germline loops: CDR1 MDHEN, CDR2 SYDVKM. This CDR3 is 12 amino acids long. What was sequenced were expressed TCRB transcripts, since all of the isolated RNA had been reverse transcribed. Clones were sequenced by immunoSEQ multiplex PCR, and TCRdb holds only the in-frame ones, with some missing. The data contain more than 250,000 clones, 15% of them singletons. Notes on the study in general: People with Type 1 diabetes carried modestly yet significantly shorter TCRB CDR3s in all four CD4+ subsets.

The sample was naive CD4+ T cells from blood. This receptor was obtained from a man younger than 35 with type 1 diabetes. The V gene is TRBV28, the J gene TRBJ2-7; a weak D match, TRBD1 (6 bases). CDR3 sequence: CASSDSSYEQYF. DNA of the CDR3: TGTGCCAGTTCGGACAGTTCCTACGAGCAGTACTTC.